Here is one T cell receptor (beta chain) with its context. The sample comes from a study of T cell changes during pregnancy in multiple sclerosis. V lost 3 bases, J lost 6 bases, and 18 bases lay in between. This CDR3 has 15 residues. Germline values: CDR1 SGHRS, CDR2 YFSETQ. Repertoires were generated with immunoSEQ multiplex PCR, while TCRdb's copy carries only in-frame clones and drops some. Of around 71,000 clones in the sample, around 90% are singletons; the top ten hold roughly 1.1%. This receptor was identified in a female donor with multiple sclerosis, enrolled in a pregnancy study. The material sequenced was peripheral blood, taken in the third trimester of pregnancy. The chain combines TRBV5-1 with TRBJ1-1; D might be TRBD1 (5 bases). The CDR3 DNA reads TGCGCCAGCAGCTCGGGAGAAGGGGCCGGGGCTGAAGCTTTCTTT. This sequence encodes CASSSGEGAGAEAFF.